This T cell receptor (beta chain) stems from a study of cytomegalovirus exposure and HLA in healthy donors. The study's findings and limits: According to an earlier analysis, most TCR beta V segments yielded productive rearrangements about 90% or about 30% of the time.

Points on this clone: As yet, its antigen is unknown.

With 60 Vbeta and 13 Jbeta primers, the PCR was carried out. The assay was immunoSEQ multiplex PCR, and TCRdb's table has in-frame clones only and misses some. The top ten clones hold approximately 5% of a sample with around 120,000 clones, roughly 80% of them seen once. The receptor's source is a middle-aged man in good health and CMV-seropositive. Specimen: PBMCs.

The CDR3 protein is CASSSTTSGRPNEQYF. The CDR3 region has the DNA TGTGCCAGTAGTTCCACGACTAGCGGGAGGCCCAACGAGCAGTACTTC. The chain uses TRBV19 and TRBJ2-7; 13 nucleotides align to TRBD2. CDR3 length: 16 amino acids. V lost 5 bases and J lost 5; bases outside the gene matches: 9. From germline, CDR1 is LNHDA and CDR2 SQIVND (reference sequence).